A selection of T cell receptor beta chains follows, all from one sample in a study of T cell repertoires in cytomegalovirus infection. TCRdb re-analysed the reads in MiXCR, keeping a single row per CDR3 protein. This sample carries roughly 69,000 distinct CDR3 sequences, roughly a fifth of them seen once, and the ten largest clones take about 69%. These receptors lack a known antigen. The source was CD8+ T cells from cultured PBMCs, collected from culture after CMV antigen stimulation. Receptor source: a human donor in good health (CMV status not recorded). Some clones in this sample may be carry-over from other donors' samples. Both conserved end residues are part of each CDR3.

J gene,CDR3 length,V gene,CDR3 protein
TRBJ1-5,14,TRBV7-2,CASSLGRYNQPQHF
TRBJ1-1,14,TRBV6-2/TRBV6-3,CASSYSRGNTEAFF
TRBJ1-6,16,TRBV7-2,CASSDWRVGYNSPLHF
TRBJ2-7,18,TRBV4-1,CASSREPLGTDLSYEQYF
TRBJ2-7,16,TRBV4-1,CASSQVLSGGVYEQYF
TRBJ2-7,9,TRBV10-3,CAIGNGQYF
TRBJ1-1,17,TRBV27,CASSSFWTGPVNTEAFF
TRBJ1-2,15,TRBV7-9,CASSGRDTIPYGYTF
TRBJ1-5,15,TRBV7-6,CASSLASGEGQPQHF
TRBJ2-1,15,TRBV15,CATSRDRGVYNEQFF
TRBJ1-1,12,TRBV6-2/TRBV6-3,CASSAGRTEAFF
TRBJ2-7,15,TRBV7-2,CASSSYRAPSYEQYF
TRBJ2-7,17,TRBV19,CASSAETTGTGPYEQYF
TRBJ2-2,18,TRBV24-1,CATSGPLPARPNTGELFF
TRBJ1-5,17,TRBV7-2,CASSLASGEYSNQPQHF
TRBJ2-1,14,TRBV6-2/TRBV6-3,CASTDRQEYNEQFF
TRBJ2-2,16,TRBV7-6,CASGPPGHKNTGELFF
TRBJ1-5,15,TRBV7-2,CASSLNRGGNQPQHF
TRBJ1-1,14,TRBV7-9,CASSPVWGDTEAFF
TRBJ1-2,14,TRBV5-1,CASSLGDRVYGYTF
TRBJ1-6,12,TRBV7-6,CARRDRYSPLHF
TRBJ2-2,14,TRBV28,CASSLTPRGGELFF
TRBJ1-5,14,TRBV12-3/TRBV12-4,CASSPGQVNQPQHF
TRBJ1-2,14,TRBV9,CASSVAGQNYGYTF
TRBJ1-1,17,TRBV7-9,CASSSWDRGLLNTEAFF
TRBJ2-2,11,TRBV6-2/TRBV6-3,CASAPGGELFF
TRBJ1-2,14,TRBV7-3,CASSRGQGMGGYTF
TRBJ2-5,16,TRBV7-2,CASSLGLAGPQETQYF